This T cell receptor beta chain emerged from a study of shared clonotypes between healthy human individuals. Per the authors' pipeline: Junction-only immunoSEQ sequences carried no quality scores, so filtering differed. Sequenced by immunoSEQ multiplex PCR; TCRdb stores in-frame clones only, minus some. V and J calls and clone size are as listed in that table; D and trimming were resolved from the DNA. The data hold hundreds of thousands of clones, with about 91% observed a single time. Naive CD8 isolation took CD45RO-negative cells positively selected for CCR7 and excluded terminally differentiated effector memory CD45RA+ cells. CDR1 and CDR2 (germline): MGHRA, YSYEKL. The V end lost 0 bases, the J end lost 3 bases, and 9 bases lay between the germline ends. The CDR3 is made up of 14 amino acids.

This receptor was identified in a young man in good health. V is TRBV4-1 and J is TRBJ2-7; D remains unclear. Sequencing was performed on naive CD8+ T cells sorted from blood. This CDR3 is CASSQDPGFYEQYF. CDR3 nucleotide sequence: TGCGCCAGCAGCCAAGACCCCGGATTCTACGAGCAGTACTTC.